This T cell receptor beta chain is drawn from a study of blood T cells in healthy people across ages. The donors, aged roughly 6 to 90, were healthy Caucasians from Russia. About 9.6 milliliters of peripheral blood were drawn from each donor into EDTA-treated tubes. Study-level findings and limits: Naive CD4+ cells and diversity were both higher in long-lived donors than in aged donors.

This clonotype was seen just once. Its target is unknown. The CDR3 runs 17 residues. The J segment lost 5 bases and the V segment lost 1 base, leaving 8 bases of the junction unmatched. Using a J-beta primer mix together with a sample-barcoded 5' primer, a second PCR was run for roughly 6 to 11 cycles. Using its own MiXCR run on the 5' RACE reads, TCRdb lists one record per CDR3 protein. The data hold hundreds of thousands of distinct CDR3 sequences, with over 45% observed a single time. This chain connects TRBV12-3 or TRBV12-4 to TRBJ2-7; 13 positions match TRBD2. The material sequenced was blood. This receptor was identified in a man younger than 45 in good health. The CDR3 is CASSLGETSGRRDEQYF. The CDR3 bases are TGTGCCAGCAGTTTAGGGGAGACTAGCGGGAGGAGAGACGAGCAGTACTTC.